Below are 27 T cell receptor beta chains sequenced from a single sample in a study of patients and donors after allogeneic stem cell transplantation. MiXCR, run by TCRdb on the RT-PCR reads, gives a single entry per CDR3 protein. The sample has hundreds of thousands of distinct CDR3 sequences, around 16% seen once. Sequencing was done on a sample of blood, either unsorted or a sorted T cell fraction (not recorded which). The receptors here all came from a human donor who was either an allogeneic HSCT recipient or a stem cell or donor lymphocyte infusion donor (not recorded which). It is not recorded whose cells these are; they may come from a transplant donor.

This clonotype was seen once. The rearrangement links TRBV12-3 or TRBV12-4 to TRBJ2-3; tentatively, D is TRBD2 (6 bases). The CDR3 length is 15 residues. Trimming cost V 6 bases and J 4 bases, with 17 bases left between them. The chain's CDR3 is CASSFGASVADTQYF. The DNA of the CDR3 is TGTGCCAGCAGCTTTGGGGCTAGCGTGGCAGATACGCAGTATTTT.

The V and J genes are TRBV11-3 and TRBJ2-1; 8 bases match TRBD2. CDR3 size: 17 residues. CDR1 and CDR2 (germline): SGHNT, YENEEA. The junction had 7 bases not matched to a gene; V was cut back by 0 bases and J by 3 bases. In DNA form, the CDR3 reads TGTGCCAGCAGCTTAGATGTCCGGCTAGCGGGCTACAATGAGCAGTTCTTC. As protein: CASSLDVRLAGYNEQFF. Supplemented by reference TRBV11-3 and TRBJ2-1, the full variable domain reads EAGVVQSPRYKIIEKKQPVAFWCNPISGHNTLYWYLQNLGQGPELLIRYENEEAVDDSQLPKDRFSAERLKGVDSTLKIQPAELGDSAVYLCASSLDVRLAGYNEQFFGPGTRLTVL.

The table lists this clonotype with a few counts. This sequence joins TRBV10-3 and TRBJ1-1; maybe TRBD1 (5 bases). V lost 8 bases, J lost 3 bases, and 13 bases lay in between. Germline assignment: CDR1 ENHRY and CDR2 SYGVKD. This CDR3 comprises 13 residues. The CDR3 protein is CAISARRDTEAFF. The CDR3 DNA is TGTGCCATCTCGGCGCGCAGGGACACTGAAGCTTTCTTT.

The V gene is TRBV20-1, the J gene TRBJ2-1; possible D gene TRBD2, 6 bases. V dropped 6 bases and J dropped 0 bases, with 15 bases sitting between them. The germline CDR1 and CDR2 sequences are DFQATT and SNEGSKA (reference sequence). This CDR3 comprises 15 residues. This CDR3 reads CSASRTTISYNEQFF. DNA for the CDR3: TGCAGTGCCTCCCGGACTACCATCTCCTACAATGAGCAGTTCTTC.

This clonotype was seen a few times. The genes are TRBV5-1 and TRBJ1-2, with D possibly being TRBD1 (6 bases). Germline CDR1 and CDR2: SGHRS and YFSETQ. CDR3 size: 14 residues. V was pared by 4 bases and J by 5 bases, with 15 bases between. The CDR3 region is CASSAGTNHYGYTF. The CDR3 coding sequence is TGCGCCAGCAGCGCCGGGACAAACCATTATGGCTACACCTTC. The full variable domain, with the rest looked up from reference TRBV5-1 and TRBJ1-2, is KAGVTQTPRYLIKTRGQQVTLSCSPISGHRSVSWYQQTPGQGLQFLFEYFSETQRNKGNFPGRFSGRQFSNSRSEMNVSTLELGDSALYLCASSAGTNHYGYTFGSGTRLTVV.

This clonotype came up a few times. The chain has TRBV29-1 and TRBJ2-2; 7 nucleotides agree with TRBD2. This CDR3 region has 15 residues. The germline V gene has CDR1 SQVTM and CDR2 ANQGSEA. V dropped 6 bases and J dropped 8; count of bases not matched to a gene: 15. CDR3 in amino acids: CSVAHASGTGGELFF. DNA for the CDR3: TGCAGCGTCGCCCATGCAAGCGGGACGGGTGGGGAGCTGTTTTTT.

This clonotype showed up many times. The rearrangement links TRBV5-1 to TRBJ2-5, with a weak D call TRBD1 (7 bases). Germline loops: CDR1 SGHRS, CDR2 YFSETQ. V was cut by 4 bases and J by 7 bases, with 23 bases left in between. The CDR3 consists of 16 residues. In DNA, the CDR3 is TGCGCCAGCAGCCCTTGGGGGGACAGCCCGATAAGGACCCAGTACTTC. Its protein product is CASSPWGDSPIRTQYF.

The chain combines TRBV20-1 with TRBJ2-1; TRBD2 matches at 11 bases. The CDR3 consists of 16 residues. Germline V CDR1 and CDR2: DFQATT, SNEGSKA (reference sequence). V shed 1 base and J 9 bases; nucleotides not matched to a gene: 11. CDR3 DNA sequence: TGCAGTGCTAGAGCCCCGGGACTAGCGGTGCGGGGTGAGCAGTTCTTC. This codes for CSARAPGLAVRGEQFF.

The V call is TRBV12-5, the J call TRBJ1-1; TRBD1 might be the D (5 bases). The V gene's germline CDR1 is LGHNT and CDR2 FRNRAP. The germline V and J ends were trimmed by 8 bases and 0 bases, with 10 bases remaining between them. The CDR3 length is 13 residues. Here the CDR3 DNA reads TGTGCTAGTACCGACAGAATGAACACTGAAGCTTTCTTT. As protein: CASTDRMNTEAFF.

This clonotype was picked up a small number of times. The rearrangement joins TRBV27 to TRBJ2-1; D is unclear. Germline CDR1 reads MNHEY; CDR2 reads SMNVEV (reference sequence). CDR3 length equals 13 residues. Between the trimmed V and J ends, which lost 6 bases and 9 bases, there was a span of 15 bases. The CDR3 region is CASRPHLDPEQFF. CDR3 coding DNA: TGTGCCAGCAGACCTCACCTCGACCCTGAGCAGTTCTTC.

V gene TRBV12-3 or TRBV12-4 combines with J gene TRBJ1-2, with D tentatively TRBD1 (6 bases). The CDR3 spans 15 residues. Trimming left V 5 bases short and J 7 bases short, with 20 bases between. The CDR3 region has the DNA TGTGCCAGCAGTCACCGGGGGGGCAGGGATCTTGGCTACACCTTC. Translation: CASSHRGGRDLGYTF.

This clonotype came up a few times. V usage is TRBV12-3 or TRBV12-4 and J usage is TRBJ1-2; D is perhaps TRBD1 (5 bases). V lost 6 bases and J 7 bases, leaving 21 bases between the germline ends. The CDR3 contains 15 residues. The CDR3 nucleotides are TGTGCCAGCAGCCCCTACCAGGACCAGGGCTCTGGCTACACCTTC. Translating it yields CASSPYQDQGSGYTF.

V is TRBV7-2 and J is TRBJ2-2, with D possibly being TRBD1 (6 bases). V was trimmed by 5 bases and J by 5 bases, leaving 12 bases between them. The CDR3 has 14 residues. Germline values: CDR1 SGHTA, CDR2 FQGNSA. CDR3 amino acids: CASSPGQLTGELFF. CDR3 DNA: TGTGCCAGCAGCCCAGGACAGTTAACCGGGGAGCTGTTTTTT.

This clonotype has a count of ten or more. This rearrangement joins TRBV7-2 to TRBJ2-5, with D hard to call. Germline CDR1 reads SGHTA; CDR2 reads FQGNSA. The CDR3 consists of 11 residues. Trimming removed 5 bases at V and 2 bases at J, with 3 bases between. In DNA form, the CDR3 reads TGTGCCAGCAGCGTGCAAGAGACCCAGTACTTC. It specifies CASSVQETQYF.

The rearrangement links TRBV10-3 to TRBJ2-2; 11 nucleotides match TRBD2. Germline assignment: CDR1 ENHRY and CDR2 SYGVKD. This CDR3 is built from 13 residues. V was clipped by 11 bases and J by 6 bases; unmatched bases: 5. This CDR3 reads CASIAGGPGELFF. The CDR3 coding sequence is TGTGCCTCGATAGCGGGGGGGCCCGGGGAGCTGTTTTTT.

This clonotype has just a few counts. The gene calls are TRBV20-1 and TRBJ1-2, with TRBD1 matching 7 bases. CDR1 and CDR2 from the germline V gene are DFQATT and SNEGSKA (reference sequence). Trimming cost V 8 bases and J 6 bases; bases outside gene matches: 12. The CDR3 runs 13 residues. The CDR3 nucleotides are TGCAGTACCTACGACAGGGTCGCAGATGGCTACACCTTC. Its protein product is CSTYDRVADGYTF.

The V and J genes are TRBV10-3 and TRBJ2-3; 7 bases line up with TRBD2. J gave up 4 bases and V 5 bases, and 6 bases lay outside the gene matches. CDR1 and CDR2 (germline): ENHRY, SYGVKD. This CDR3 spans 14 amino acids. The chain's CDR3 is CAISSGEGPDTQYF. The CDR3, as DNA: TGTGCCATCAGTTCGGGGGAGGGGCCAGATACGCAGTATTTT.

This sequence joins TRBV7-9 and TRBJ1-1, with D possibly matching TRBD1 (6 bases). Trimming removed 5 bases from V and 11 bases from J, with 18 bases in between. Germline loops: CDR1 SEHNR, CDR2 FQNEAQ (reference sequence). There are 13 residues in the CDR3. The CDR3 here is CASSLRDTLSAFF. Written as DNA, the CDR3 is TGTGCCAGCAGCCTCCGGGACACCCTGAGCGCTTTCTTT.

This clonotype was seen a handful of times. V and J are TRBV12-3 or TRBV12-4 and TRBJ2-7, with D perhaps TRBD1 (5 bases). Between the trimmed V and J ends, which lost 4 bases and 1 base, there was a span of 11 bases. The CDR3 length is 14 residues. For the CDR3, the DNA is TGTGCCAGCAGTTCCCGGACAATTTCCTACGAGCAGTACTTC. Amino acid sequence: CASSSRTISYEQYF.

Only a few counts were recorded for this clonotype. The chain links TRBV12-3 or TRBV12-4 to TRBJ1-2, with 8 bases that match TRBD1. This CDR3 comprises 12 residues. J lost 13 bases, V lost 3 bases, and 7 bases had no gene match. The CDR3 region has the DNA TGTGCCAGCAGTTTCCCCAAGACAGGGGCCACCTTC. It codes for CASSFPKTGATF.

The chain recombines TRBV7-9 with TRBJ2-3, with TRBD2 matching over 10 bases. Germline V lookup: CDR1 SEHNR, CDR2 FQNEAQ (reference sequence). The CDR3 is made up of 15 amino acids. V lost 4 bases to trimming and J lost 5 bases; unmatched junction nucleotides: 6. CDR3 loop: CASSYGLAVGDTQYF. The CDR3 coding sequence is TGTGCCAGCAGCTACGGACTAGCGGTAGGAGATACGCAGTATTTT.

The genes are TRBV7-8 and TRBJ2-5; TRBD2 agrees at 11 bases. Germline trimming cut 5 bases from V and 4 bases from J; bases unmatched to any gene: 6. Germline CDR1 reads SGHVS; CDR2 reads FQNEAQ. The CDR3 totals 15 residues. CDR3 bases: TGTGCCAGCAGCCGCACTAGCGGGAGTTCAGAGACCCAGTACTTC. Protein: CASSRTSGSSETQYF. Full variable domain (outside the CDR3, taken from reference TRBV7-8 and TRBJ2-5): GAGVSQSPRYKVAKRGQDVALRCDPISGHVSLFWYQQALGQGPEFLTYFQNEAQLDKSGLPSDRFFAERPEGSVSTLKIQRTQQEDSAVYLCASSRTSGSSETQYFGPGTRLLVL.

The chain joins TRBV7-2 to TRBJ2-1; 10 nucleotides match TRBD2. Germline-derived CDR1 and CDR2 are SGHTA and FQGNSA. This CDR3 spans 16 amino acids. J was trimmed by 3 bases and V by 1 base; bases with no gene match: 3. CDR3 DNA sequence: TGTGCCAGCAGCTTAGTAGCGGGGGGACTCTACAATGAGCAGTTCTTC. Encoded protein: CASSLVAGGLYNEQFF. Together with reference TRBV7-2 and TRBJ2-1, the CDR3 gives the full variable domain: GAGVSQSPSNKVTEKGKDVELRCDPISGHTALYWYRQSLGQGLEFLIYFQGNSAPDKSGLPSDRFSAERTGGSVSTLTIQRTQQEDSAVYLCASSLVAGGLYNEQFFGPGTRLTVL.

This clonotype was recorded a few times. The chain recombines TRBV6-2 or TRBV6-3 with TRBJ2-7; tentatively, D is TRBD1 or TRBD2 (5 bases each). Germline loops: CDR1 MNHEY, CDR2 SVGEGT. There are 15 residues in the CDR3. V dropped 6 bases and J dropped 5 bases, with 20 bases sitting between them. CDR3 coding DNA: TGTGCCAGCAGACAACAACCGGGACGGGTCGACGAGCAGTACTTC. It translates to CASRQQPGRVDEQYF.

This clonotype appeared a few times. The genes are TRBV21-1 and TRBJ2-6. TRBV21-1 is tagged as a pseudogene. This CDR3 contains 16 residues. The CDR3 sequence: CASSKLRPSGANVLTF. CDR3 nucleotides: TGTGCCAGCAGCAAATTAAGGCCATCTGGGGCCAACGTCCTGACTTTC.

This clonotype was observed a few times. The chain joins TRBV10-3 to TRBJ1-1; 10 bases align to TRBD1. The CDR3 extends over 12 amino acids. From germline, CDR1 is ENHRY and CDR2 SYGVKD. V dropped 8 bases and J dropped 6; count of bases not matched to a gene: 3. CDR3 sequence reads: CAIGQGGSEAFF. In DNA form, the CDR3 reads TGTGCCATCGGACAGGGGGGATCTGAAGCTTTCTTT.

This clonotype was detected a few times. This chain connects TRBV24-1 to TRBJ2-2; D may be TRBD2 (6 bases). V was clipped by 4 bases and J by 4 bases, with 18 bases between them. The CDR3 length is 17 residues. Germline lookup yields CDR1 KGHDR and CDR2 SFDVKD. The CDR3 here is CATSESHPWRGTGELFF. The DNA of the CDR3 is TGTGCCACCAGTGAGTCTCACCCTTGGAGGGGCACCGGGGAGCTGTTTTTT.